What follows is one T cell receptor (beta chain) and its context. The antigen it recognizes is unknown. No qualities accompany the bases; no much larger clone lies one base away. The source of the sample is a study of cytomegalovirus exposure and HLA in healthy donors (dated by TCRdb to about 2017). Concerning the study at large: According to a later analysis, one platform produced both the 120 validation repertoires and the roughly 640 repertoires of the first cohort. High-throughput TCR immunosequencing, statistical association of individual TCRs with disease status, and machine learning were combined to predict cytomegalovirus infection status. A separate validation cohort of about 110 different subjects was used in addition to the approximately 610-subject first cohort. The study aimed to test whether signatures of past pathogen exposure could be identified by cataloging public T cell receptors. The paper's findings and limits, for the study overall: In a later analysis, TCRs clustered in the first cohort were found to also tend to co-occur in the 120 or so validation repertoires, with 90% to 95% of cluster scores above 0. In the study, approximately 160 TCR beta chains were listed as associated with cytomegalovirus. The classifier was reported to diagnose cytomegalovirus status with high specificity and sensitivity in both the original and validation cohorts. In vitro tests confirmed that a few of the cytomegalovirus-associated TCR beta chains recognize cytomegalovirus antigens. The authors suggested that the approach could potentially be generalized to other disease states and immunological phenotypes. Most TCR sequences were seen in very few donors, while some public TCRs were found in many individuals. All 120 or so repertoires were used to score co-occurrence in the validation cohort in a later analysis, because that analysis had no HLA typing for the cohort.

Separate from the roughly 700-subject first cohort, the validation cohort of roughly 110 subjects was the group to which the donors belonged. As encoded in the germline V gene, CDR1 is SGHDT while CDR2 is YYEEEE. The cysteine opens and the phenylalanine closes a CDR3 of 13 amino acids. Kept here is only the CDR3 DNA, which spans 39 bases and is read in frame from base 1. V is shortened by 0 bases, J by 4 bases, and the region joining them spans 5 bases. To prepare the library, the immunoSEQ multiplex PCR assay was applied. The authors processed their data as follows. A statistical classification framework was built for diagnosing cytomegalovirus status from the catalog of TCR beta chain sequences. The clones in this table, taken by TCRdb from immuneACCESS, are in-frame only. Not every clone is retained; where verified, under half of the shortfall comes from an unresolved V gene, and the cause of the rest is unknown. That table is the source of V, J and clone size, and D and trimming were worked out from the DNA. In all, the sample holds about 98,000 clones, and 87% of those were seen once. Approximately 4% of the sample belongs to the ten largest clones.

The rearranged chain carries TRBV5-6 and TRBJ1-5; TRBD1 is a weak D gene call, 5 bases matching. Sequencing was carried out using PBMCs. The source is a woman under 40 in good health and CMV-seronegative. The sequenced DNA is TGTGCCAGCAGCTTGGGACAGAATCAGCCCCAGCATTTT. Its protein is CASSLGQNQPQHF.